This T cell receptor (beta chain) derives from a study of T cell responses to AZD1222 COVID-19 vaccine. General study findings and limits: It should be noted that donors were predominantly white British and more often female, and clonal diversity was possibly underestimated. Mapped onto spike, vaccine-associated CD4 TCRs spanned it and were dominant at 160-218 and 743-854. Seropositive at baseline were only a handful of AZD1222 recipients. Unmutated variant regions are reportedly the target of nearly half of TCRs that are spike-specific.

The V end was cut by 3 bases, the J end by 9 bases, with 11 bases between. The CDR3 sequence is 12 residues long. Germline V CDR1 and CDR2: LGHDT, YNNKEL (reference sequence). In regard to this clone: The antigen is unknown.

The repertoire was sequenced with immunoSEQ multiplex PCR; TCRdb's copy has only in-frame clones and lacks some. The sample carries 100,000 to 140,000 clones, about 90% recorded once. This TCR came from an adult in good health. The sequencing here drew on peripheral blood, taken on day 0 of AZD1222 vaccination. The genes are TRBV3-1 (or the pseudogene TRBV3-2) and TRBJ2-5, with D tentatively TRBD1 (6 bases). The CDR3 DNA reads as TGTGCCAGCAGCCACCAGACAGGATCCCAGTACTTC. Translating gives CASSHQTGSQYF.